This T cell receptor (beta chain) was retrieved from a study of T-cell memory formation after mild COVID-19. Background on the study: TCR clusters were mostly donor specific.

The J segment lost 6 bases and the V segment lost 5 bases, leaving 6 bases of the junction unmatched. The CDR3 covers 13 residues. This clonotype was detected only a few times. Each CDR3 protein is one row after TCRdb ran MiXCR on the 5' RACE reads. The profile covers about 600,000 distinct CDR3 sequences, with roughly 22% appearing a single time and under 8.5% taken by the ten largest. The V call is TRBV12-3 or TRBV12-4, the J call TRBJ1-1; TRBD1 aligns across 7 bases. This receptor was identified in an adult woman who had mild COVID-19 (a few samples of this study predate the infection). Cell type and time point are not known. Sequenced: PBMCs or a T cell subset sorted from them (not recorded which). The chain's CDR3 is CASSIRQGAEAFF. Written as DNA, the CDR3 is TGTGCCAGCAGTATCCGACAGGGCGCTGAAGCTTTCTTT.